This T cell receptor (beta chain) was identified in a study of blood T cells in healthy people across ages. Deletions cut 0 bases from V and 0 bases from J, with 2 bases between. Germline-derived CDR1 and CDR2 are LNHNV and YYDKDF (reference sequence). The CDR3 sequence is 13 residues long. Alongside a J-beta primer mix, a sample-barcoded 5' primer served in a second PCR lasting about 7 to 12 cycles. One entry per CDR3 protein, called by TCRdb with MiXCR from the 5' RACE reads. The sample lists approximately 820,000 distinct CDR3 sequences, around 42% occurring once. About 9.6 milliliters of peripheral blood were drawn from each donor into EDTA-treated tubes.

V usage is TRBV15 and J usage is TRBJ1-2, with D unresolved. This sequence was found in a man in his 60s in good health. The specimen was blood. CDR3 bases: TGTGCCACCAGCAGAGAGGCTAACTATGGCTACACCTTC. Translated, it gives CATSREANYGYTF. Using reference TRBV15 and TRBJ1-2 for the parts outside the CDR3, the full variable domain is DAMVIQNPRYQVTQFGKPVTLSCSQTLNHNVMYWYQQKSSQAPKLLFHYYDKDFNNEADTPDNFQSRRPNTSFCFLDIRSPGLGDTAMYLCATSREANYGYTFGSGTRLTVV.